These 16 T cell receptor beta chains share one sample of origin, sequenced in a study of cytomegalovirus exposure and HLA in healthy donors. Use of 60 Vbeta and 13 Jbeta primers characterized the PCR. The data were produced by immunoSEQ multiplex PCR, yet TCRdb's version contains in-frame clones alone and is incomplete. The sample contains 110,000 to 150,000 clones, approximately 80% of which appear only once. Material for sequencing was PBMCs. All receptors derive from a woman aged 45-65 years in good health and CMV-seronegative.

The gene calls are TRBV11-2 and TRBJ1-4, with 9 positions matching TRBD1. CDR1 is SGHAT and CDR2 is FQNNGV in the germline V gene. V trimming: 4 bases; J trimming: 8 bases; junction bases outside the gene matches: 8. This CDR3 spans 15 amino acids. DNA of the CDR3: TGTGCCAGCAGCTCTACCGGGACAGGGCGCGAAAAACTGTTTTTT. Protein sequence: CASSSTGTGREKLFF.

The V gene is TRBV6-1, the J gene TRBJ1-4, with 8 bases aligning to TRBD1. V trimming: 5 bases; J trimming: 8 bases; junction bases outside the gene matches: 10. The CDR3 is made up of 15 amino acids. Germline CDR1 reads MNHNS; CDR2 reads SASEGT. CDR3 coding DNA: TGTGCCAGCAGTCCCGACAGGGGAAGTGGAGAAAAACTGTTTTTT. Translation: CASSPDRGSGEKLFF.

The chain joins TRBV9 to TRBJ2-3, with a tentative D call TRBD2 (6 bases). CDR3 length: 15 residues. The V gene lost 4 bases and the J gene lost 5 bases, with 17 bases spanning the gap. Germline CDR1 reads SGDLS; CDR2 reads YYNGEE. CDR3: CASSPGRTTRDTQYF. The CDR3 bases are TGTGCCAGCAGCCCCGGCAGGACTACGAGAGATACGCAGTATTTT.

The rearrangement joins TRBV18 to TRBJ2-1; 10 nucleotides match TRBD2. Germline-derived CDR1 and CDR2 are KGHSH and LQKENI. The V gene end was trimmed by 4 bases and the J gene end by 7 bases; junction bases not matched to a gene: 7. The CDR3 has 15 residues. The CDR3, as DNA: TGTGCCAGCTCACGTAGCGGGGGGAGCCAAAATGAGCAGTTCTTC. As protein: CASSRSGGSQNEQFF.

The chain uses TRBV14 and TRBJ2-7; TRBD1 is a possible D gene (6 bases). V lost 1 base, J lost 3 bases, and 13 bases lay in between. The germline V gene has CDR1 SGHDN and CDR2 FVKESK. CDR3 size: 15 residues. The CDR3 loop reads CASSQVSRGFYEQYF. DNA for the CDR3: TGTGCCAGCAGCCAAGTTAGCAGGGGTTTCTACGAGCAGTACTTC.

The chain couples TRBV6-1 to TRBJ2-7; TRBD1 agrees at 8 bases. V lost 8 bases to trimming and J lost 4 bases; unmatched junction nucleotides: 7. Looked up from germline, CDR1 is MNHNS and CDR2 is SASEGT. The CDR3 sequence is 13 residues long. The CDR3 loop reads CASWPGGYYEQYF. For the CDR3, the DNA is TGTGCCAGCTGGCCAGGGGGCTATTACGAGCAGTACTTC.

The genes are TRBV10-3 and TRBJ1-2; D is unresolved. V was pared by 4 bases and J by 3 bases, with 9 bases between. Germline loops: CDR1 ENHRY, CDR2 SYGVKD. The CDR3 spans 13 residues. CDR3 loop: CAISGVVHYGYTF. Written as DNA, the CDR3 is TGTGCCATCAGTGGAGTGGTCCACTATGGCTACACCTTC.

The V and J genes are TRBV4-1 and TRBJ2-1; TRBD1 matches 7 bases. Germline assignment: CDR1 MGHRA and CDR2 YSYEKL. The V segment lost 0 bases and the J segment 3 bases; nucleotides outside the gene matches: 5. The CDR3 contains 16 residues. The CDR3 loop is CASSQENRDSYNEQFF. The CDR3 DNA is TGCGCCAGCAGCCAAGAGAACAGGGACAGCTACAATGAGCAGTTCTTC.

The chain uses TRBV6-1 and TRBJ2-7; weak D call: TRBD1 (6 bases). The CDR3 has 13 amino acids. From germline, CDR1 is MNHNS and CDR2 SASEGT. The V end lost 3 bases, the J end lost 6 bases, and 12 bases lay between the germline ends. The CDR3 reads CASSDRQDGEQYF. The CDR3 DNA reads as TGTGCCAGCAGTGATAGACAGGACGGCGAGCAGTACTTC.

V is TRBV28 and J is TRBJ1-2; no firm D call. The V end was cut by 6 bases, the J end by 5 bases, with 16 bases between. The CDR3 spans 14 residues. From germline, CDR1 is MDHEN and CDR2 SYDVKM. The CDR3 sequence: CASSTEDYLYGYTF. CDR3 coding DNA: TGTGCCAGCAGCACCGAGGACTATTTGTATGGCTACACCTTC.

The CDR3: CASSLQGLYGYTF. The CDR3 nucleotides are TGTGCCAGCAGCCTACAGGGATTGTATGGCTACACCTTC. The J gene is TRBJ1-2, the V gene TRBV6-1; weak D call: TRBD1 (6 bases). With 6 bases removed from V and 5 bases from J, the gap between germline ends came to 13 bases. The germline gives CDR1 MNHNS, CDR2 SASEGT. The CDR3 loop spans 13 amino acids.

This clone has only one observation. CDR3: CASSQRLAGGTDTQYF. In DNA, the CDR3 is TGCGCCAGCAGCCAAAGACTAGCGGGGGGCACAGATACGCAGTATTTT. V usage is TRBV4-1 and J usage is TRBJ2-3; 12 positions match TRBD2. CDR3 length: 16 amino acids. From germline, CDR1 is MGHRA and CDR2 YSYEKL. With V trimmed by 2 bases and J by 1 base, 1 base remained unmatched.

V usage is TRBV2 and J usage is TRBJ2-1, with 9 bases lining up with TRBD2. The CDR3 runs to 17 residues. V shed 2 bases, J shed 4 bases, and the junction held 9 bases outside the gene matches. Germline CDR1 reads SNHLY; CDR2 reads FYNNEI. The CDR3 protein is CASSEFPPSGAYNEQFF. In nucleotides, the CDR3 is TGTGCCAGCAGTGAATTTCCCCCTAGCGGGGCTTACAATGAGCAGTTCTTC.

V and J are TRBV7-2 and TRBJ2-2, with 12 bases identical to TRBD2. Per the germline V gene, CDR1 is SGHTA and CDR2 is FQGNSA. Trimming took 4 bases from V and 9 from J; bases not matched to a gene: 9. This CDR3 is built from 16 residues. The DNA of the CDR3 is TGTGCCAGCAGCTCTCTAGCGGGGGGGGACGGCAGGGAGCTGTTTTTT. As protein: CASSSLAGGDGRELFF.

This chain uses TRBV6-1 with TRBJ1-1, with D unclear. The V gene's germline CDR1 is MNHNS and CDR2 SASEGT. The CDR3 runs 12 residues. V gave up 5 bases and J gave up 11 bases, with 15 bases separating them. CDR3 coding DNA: TGTGCCAGCAGTTCATCGGCGGGCCGGGCTTTCTTT. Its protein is CASSSSAGRAFF.

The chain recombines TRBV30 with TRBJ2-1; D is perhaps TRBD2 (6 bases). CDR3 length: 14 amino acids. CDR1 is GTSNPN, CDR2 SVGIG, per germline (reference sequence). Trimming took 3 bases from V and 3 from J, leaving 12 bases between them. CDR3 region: CAWRETSYYNEQFF. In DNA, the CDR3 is TGTGCCTGGAGAGAGACTAGTTACTACAATGAGCAGTTCTTC.